These 10 T cell receptor beta chains share one sample of origin, sequenced in a study of T-cell reconstitution after alpha-beta-depleted transplantation in children. Unique molecular identifiers were used in preparing the TCRbeta library. TCRdb ran MiXCR on the PCR reads and lists one entry per CDR3 protein. The table records about 340,000 distinct CDR3 sequences, over 9% of them present only once. The sequencing here drew on PBMCs from the stem cell graft donor, taken from the stem cell graft. The receptors derive from a human donor who donated a stem cell graft to a child with acute lymphoblastic leukemia.

CDR3 in amino acids: CASSQPGPLRLNTGELFF. In DNA form, the CDR3 reads TGCGCCAGCAGTCAACCAGGTCCTCTTAGATTGAACACCGGGGAGCTGTTTTTT. The chain combines TRBV23-1 with TRBJ2-2, with D hard to call. TRBV23-1 is filed as an ORF, its function uncertain. The CDR3 is 18 amino acids. V lost 2 bases and J 1 base, leaving 17 bases between the germline ends.

This clonotype has a count of ten or more. This sequence joins TRBV5-1 and TRBJ2-4; no reliable D call. Germline values: CDR1 SGHRS, CDR2 YFSETQ. CDR3 size: 14 residues. Trimming shortened V by 4 bases and J by 1 base, and 9 bases separated the two germline ends. The CDR3 sequence is CASSLMGAKNIQYF. DNA for the CDR3: TGCGCCAGCAGCCTGATGGGGGCCAAAAACATTCAGTACTTC.

A few counts support this clonotype. The CDR3 loop reads CASSFGTFPYEQYF. The CDR3 DNA sequence: TGCGCCAGCAGCTTCGGGACATTCCCCTACGAGCAGTACTTC. This chain joins TRBV5-1 and TRBJ2-7; a weak D match, TRBD1 (6 bases). Between the trimmed V and J ends, which lost 2 bases and 2 bases, there was a span of 11 bases. The CDR3 is made up of 14 amino acids. Germline assignment: CDR1 SGHRS and CDR2 YFSETQ.

This clonotype has a handful of counts. The rearrangement uses TRBV7-3 and TRBJ2-3; D perhaps matches TRBD1 (6 bases). V lost 5 bases and J 2 bases, leaving 14 bases between the germline ends. This CDR3 has 15 residues. Germline V gene sequence: CDR1 SGHTA, CDR2 FQGTGA. The chain's CDR3 is CASSIQQGDTDTQYF. The CDR3 DNA sequence: TGTGCCAGCAGCATACAACAGGGAGACACAGATACGCAGTATTTT.

This chain links TRBV24-1 with TRBJ1-5; D possibly corresponds to TRBD1 (5 bases). CDR3 length equals 16 residues. V lost 3 bases and J lost 2, with 13 bases in between. CDR1 and CDR2 (germline): KGHDR, SFDVKD. CDR3 DNA sequence: TGTGCCACCAGTGATCGAAGGGACCGAGGCAATCAGCCCCAGCATTTT. The encoded protein is CATSDRRDRGNQPQHF.

The chain links TRBV6-5 to TRBJ2-3; 8 bases map to TRBD1. This CDR3 spans 16 amino acids. Germline V lookup: CDR1 MNHEY, CDR2 SVGAGI. Trimming removed 2 bases from V and 6 bases from J; junction bases left unmatched: 10. CDR3 bases: TGTGCCAGCAGTTACCCTACAAGACAGGGGCCCGATACGCAGTATTTT. Protein sequence: CASSYPTRQGPDTQYF.

This clonotype was recorded a few times. The rearrangement uses TRBV10-3 and TRBJ2-3; TRBD1 aligns across 11 bases. CDR1 ENHRY and CDR2 SYGVKD come from the germline V gene. Germline trimming cut 5 bases from V and 4 bases from J; bases unmatched to any gene: 5. The CDR3 has 15 residues. The CDR3 DNA is TGTGCCATCAGTCCCGGACAGGGGGCCGCAGATACGCAGTATTTT. This translates into CAISPGQGAADTQYF.

About this clonotype: A read error may account for a junction end that differs from germline. The chain links TRBV7-7 to TRBJ1-1, with 7 bases fitting TRBD1. Germline values: CDR1 SSHAT, CDR2 FNYEAQ (reference sequence). This CDR3 is built from 14 residues. CDR3 loop: CASSPGQSNTEAFF. The CDR3 DNA reads TGTGCTAGCAGCCCGGGACAGTCGAACACTGAAGCTTTCTTT.

This clonotype was recorded a few times. The chain has TRBV6-2 or TRBV6-3 and TRBJ2-7; D gene ambiguous. Trimming took off 4 bases at V and 6 bases at J, with 10 bases between the two ends. The CDR3 has 12 residues. Germline CDR1 is MNHEY and CDR2 is SVGEGT. CDR3 sequence reads: CASSSVPLEQYF. The CDR3, as DNA: TGTGCCAGCAGTTCCGTACCCCTCGAGCAGTACTTC.

This chain links TRBV6-2 or TRBV6-3 with TRBJ2-5; D unclear. V was shortened by 5 bases and J by 4 bases, with 17 bases between the two germline ends. Germline V gene lookup returns CDR1 MNHEY and CDR2 SVGEGT. The CDR3 loop spans 15 amino acids. This CDR3 reads CASSDVNGFGETQYF. Here the CDR3 DNA reads TGTGCCAGCAGTGATGTTAACGGATTCGGAGAGACCCAGTACTTC.